This TCR beta chain was identified in a study of cytomegalovirus exposure and HLA in healthy donors. Study-level information: Sequencing of 150 million to 200 million T cells in an earlier analysis found about 120 million unique TCR beta sequences.

With 60 Vbeta and 13 Jbeta primers, the PCR was carried out. The protocol was immunoSEQ multiplex PCR, while the TCRdb copy is restricted to in-frame clones and leaves out a portion. The repertoire includes some 120,000 clones, over 60% of them detected once, and over 0.9% sits in the top ten. On this clone: The antigen is undetermined.

J was trimmed by 5 bases and V by 6 bases; bases with no gene match: 15. CDR3 length: 17 amino acids. Germline V gene lookup returns CDR1 MDHEN and CDR2 SYDVKM. Overall study results and limits: Reported results showed that the classifier diagnosed cytomegalovirus status with high specificity and sensitivity. HLA allele associations emerged for around 15,000 TCR beta sequences in a later analysis, at 0.05 false discovery rate.

This clonotype originated in a human donor in good health. The rearrangement links TRBV28 to TRBJ2-5; 10 positions agree with TRBD1. The specimen was PBMCs. CDR3 region: CASSYSLGTGEAETQYF. The CDR3 coding sequence is TGTGCCAGCAGCTATAGCCTGGGGACAGGGGAAGCCGAGACCCAGTACTTC.